This T cell receptor beta chain came from a study of identical twins. Whole-study findings and limits: Without tracking the same donors, conclusions rested on cross-sectional statistical analysis.

TCRdb reanalysed the 5' RACE reads using MiXCR and keeps one entry per CDR3 protein. The sample records under 800,000 distinct CDR3 sequences, around 20% being singletons. Turning to this clonotype: What it binds is not known.

Trimming took off 7 bases at V and 1 base at J, with 16 bases between the two ends. The germline V gene encodes CDR1 SQVTM and CDR2 ANQGSEA. This CDR3 is built from 14 residues. Each donor (without exception) was a healthy Caucasian. This sample was also put to use in a study of T cells expressing NK-cell markers.

The sequence derives from a woman aged 18-29 years in good health. Sequenced material: PBMCs. The rearrangement links TRBV29-1 to TRBJ1-1; D might be TRBD1 (6 bases). DNA for the CDR3: TGCAGCGCCGGGCGGGGGACATCGAACACTGAAGCTTTCTTT. It translates to CSAGRGTSNTEAFF.